The sequence of this TCR beta chain was determined in a study of T cell responses to AZD1222 COVID-19 vaccine. Broader study findings: Unmutated regions of variants are reportedly targeted by nearly half of spike-specific TCRs.

Concerning this clone itself: Its target is unknown.

With V trimmed by 6 bases and J by 4 bases, 5 bases remained unmatched. Per the germline V gene, CDR1 is SGHAT and CDR2 is FQNNGV. CDR3 size: 14 residues. Some clones are missing from TCRdb's copy, which holds only in-frame ones; the method was immunoSEQ multiplex PCR. Among over 95,000 clones listed, approximately 90% were seen once. Sample: peripheral blood, taken on day 0 of AZD1222 vaccination. The source is an adult in good health. The chain uses TRBV11-2 and TRBJ2-7; the match to TRBD2 covers 11 bases. This CDR3 reads CASRRLAGLYEQYF. The CDR3 nucleotides are TGTGCCAGCAGACGACTAGCGGGACTATACGAGCAGTACTTC. The whole variable domain, filled in from reference TRBV11-2 and TRBJ2-7, reads EAGVAQSPRYKIIEKRQSVAFWCNPISGHATLYWYQQILGQGPKLLIQFQNNGVVDDSQLPKDRFSAERLKGVDSTLKIQPAKLEDSAVYLCASRRLAGLYEQYFGPGTRLTVT.